This T cell receptor (beta chain) is from a study of cytomegalovirus exposure and HLA in healthy donors. General observations from the study: Despite most TCR sequences being rare, some public TCRs occurred in many donors.

This clone showed up just once. Its antigen is still unknown. PCR used 60 Vbeta primers and 13 Jbeta primers. In the authors' workflow: Later, an analysis found 65 million to 85 million unique TCR beta chains, and 8.5 million to 14 million of these were shared. Repertoires were generated with immunoSEQ multiplex PCR, while TCRdb's copy carries only in-frame clones and drops some. Clonal size and the V and J genes are those of that table, whereas D and trimming came from the DNA. The sample shows roughly 180,000 clones, approximately 85% of them seen only once. The CDR3 length is 14 residues. V lost 7 bases and J 10 bases, leaving 17 bases between the germline ends. Looked up from germline, CDR1 is SNHLY and CDR2 is FYNNEI.

This clonotype originated in a man between 18 and 29 years old in good health and CMV-seropositive. V is TRBV2 and J is TRBJ1-6, with D maybe TRBD1 (5 bases). The sequenced material came from PBMCs. The CDR3 loop reads CASNREGEGSPLHF. Here the CDR3 DNA reads TGTGCCAGCAATCGAGAAGGGGAGGGATCACCCCTCCACTTT. The whole variable domain, remainder taken from reference TRBV2 and TRBJ1-6, is EPEVTQTPSHQVTQMGQEVILRCVPISNHLYFYWYRQILGQKVEFLVSFYNNEISEKSEIFDDQFSVERPDGSNFTLKIRSTKLEDSAMYFCASNREGEGSPLHFGNGTRLTVT.